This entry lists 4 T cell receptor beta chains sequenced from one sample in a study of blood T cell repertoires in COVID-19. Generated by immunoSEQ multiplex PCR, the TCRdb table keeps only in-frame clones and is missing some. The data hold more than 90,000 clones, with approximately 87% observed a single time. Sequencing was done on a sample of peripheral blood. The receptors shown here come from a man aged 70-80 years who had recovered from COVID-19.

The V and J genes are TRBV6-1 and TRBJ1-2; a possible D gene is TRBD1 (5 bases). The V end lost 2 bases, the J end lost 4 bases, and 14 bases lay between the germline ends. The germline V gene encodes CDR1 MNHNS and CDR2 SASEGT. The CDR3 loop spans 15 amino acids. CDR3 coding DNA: TGTGCCAGCAGTGAAATCGGGGGTCTTATCTATGGCTACACCTTC. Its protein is CASSEIGGLIYGYTF.

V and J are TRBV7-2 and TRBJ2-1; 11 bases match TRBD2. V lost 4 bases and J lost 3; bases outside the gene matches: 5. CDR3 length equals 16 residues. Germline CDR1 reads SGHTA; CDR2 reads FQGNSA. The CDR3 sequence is CASSSGLAVLYNEQFF. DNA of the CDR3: TGTGCCAGCAGCTCGGGACTAGCGGTCCTCTACAATGAGCAGTTCTTC.

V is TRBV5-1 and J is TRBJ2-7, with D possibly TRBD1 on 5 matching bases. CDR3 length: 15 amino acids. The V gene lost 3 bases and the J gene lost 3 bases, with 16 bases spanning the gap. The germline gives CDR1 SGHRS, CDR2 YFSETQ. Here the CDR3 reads CASSSLTPQGYEQYF. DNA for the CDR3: TGCGCCAGCAGCTCCTTGACTCCTCAGGGCTACGAGCAGTACTTC.

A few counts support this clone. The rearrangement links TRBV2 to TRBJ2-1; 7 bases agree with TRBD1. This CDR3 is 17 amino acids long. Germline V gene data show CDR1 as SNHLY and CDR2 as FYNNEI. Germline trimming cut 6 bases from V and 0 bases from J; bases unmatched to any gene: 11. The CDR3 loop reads CASRYRDRGSSYNEQFF. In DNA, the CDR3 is TGTGCCAGCAGATACCGGGACAGAGGGAGCTCCTACAATGAGCAGTTCTTC.